The 13 T cell receptor beta chains reported below all come from one sample, sequenced in a study of tumor and adjacent non-tumor tissue in lung cancer. The template was RNA from unsorted bulk tissue. The library came from three nested PCR rounds adapted from ARM-PCR protocols. TCRdb reanalysed the multiplex PCR reads using MiXCR and keeps one entry per CDR3 protein. Of about 93,000 distinct CDR3 sequences listed, about 70% are singletons. Sample: lung tumor tissue. The receptors come from a man in his 60s with non-small cell lung cancer.

Turning to this clonotype: The junction and the germline gene differ at one end; a read error may be behind it. The CDR3 loop reads CARSYSPPGLAGLSYNEQFF. In DNA, the CDR3 is TGTGCCAGAAGTTACTCCCCCCCGGGACTAGCGGGGCTCTCCTACAATGAGCAGTTTTTC. This sequence joins TRBV6-5 and TRBJ2-1, with 13 bases identical to TRBD2. Germline lookup yields CDR1 MNHEY and CDR2 SVGAGI. The CDR3 has 20 residues.

Regarding this clonotype: The junction departs from germline at one end; a sequencing error may be responsible. The chain joins TRBV4-1 to TRBJ1-5; no clear D. The CDR3 totals 16 residues. From germline, CDR1 is MGHRA and CDR2 YSYEKL. CDR3 residues: CAISQAPVGRNQPQHF. The CDR3 DNA follows: TGCGCCATCAGCCAAGCCCCAGTAGGTAGAAATCAGCCCCAGCATTTT.

This clonotype was detected many times. DNA for the CDR3: TGTGCCAGCAGCTTGGCCGGGACAGGGAATCAGCCCCAGCATTTT. It codes for CASSLAGTGNQPQHF. The chain carries TRBV5-6 and TRBJ1-5, with 9 bases that match TRBD1. With V trimmed by 0 bases and J by 4 bases, 2 bases remained unmatched. The CDR3 loop spans 15 amino acids. In germline, CDR1 is SGHDT, CDR2 YYEEEE.

The chain carries TRBV11-1 and TRBJ2-1; D gene uncertain. Germline lookup yields CDR1 SGHAT and CDR2 FQDESV (reference sequence). V lost 0 bases and J 9 bases, leaving 12 bases between the germline ends. This CDR3 contains 14 residues. The CDR3: CASSLASGGTEQFF. CDR3 in DNA: TGTGCCAGCAGCTTAGCCAGTGGTGGAACTGAGCAGTTCTTC.

The gene calls are TRBV20-1 and TRBJ2-1; TRBD2 matches 12 bases. The ends lost 4 bases at V and 7 bases at J; junction bases unmatched: 5. Germline V gene lookup returns CDR1 DFQATT and CDR2 SNEGSKA (reference sequence). The CDR3 extends over 14 amino acids. CDR3 region: CSATTSGRDNEQFF. The CDR3 bases are TGCAGTGCTACGACTAGCGGGAGAGATAATGAGCAGTTCTTC.

To note about this clonotype: A much larger clone differs by one base, so this may be a read error. The chain links TRBV7-9 to TRBJ2-1, with 10 bases matching TRBD1. This CDR3 comprises 16 residues. Germline CDR1 and CDR2: SEHNR and FQNEAQ (reference sequence). CDR3 sequence (DNA): TGTGCCGGCAGCTTTCGACAGGGGGCGCATATCAATGAGCAGTTCTTC. Residues: CAGSFRQGAHINEQFF.

The rearrangement links TRBV9 to TRBJ1-2; 7 bases are shared with TRBD1. The germline gives CDR1 SGDLS, CDR2 YYNGEE. This CDR3 region has 14 residues. Germline trimming cut 6 bases from V and 4 bases from J; bases unmatched to any gene: 9. CDR3 in amino acids: CASNADRDIYGYTF. CDR3 coding DNA: TGTGCCAGCAACGCAGACAGGGATATCTATGGCTACACCTTC.

There are many counts of this clonotype. The CDR3 bases are TGCAGTGCTATTCCCCTCCGGGCTAGCGACCCTCTCGGCAATGAGCAGTTCTTC. Translating gives CSAIPLRASDPLGNEQFF. The chain couples TRBV20-1 to TRBJ2-1, with D possibly TRBD2 on 6 matching bases. Trimming took off 4 bases at V and 6 bases at J, with 28 bases between the two ends. CDR1 is DFQATT and CDR2 is SNEGSKA in the germline V gene (reference sequence). CDR3 length: 18 residues.

As for this clonotype: A much larger clone lies one base from this, so it may be a read error. The V and J genes are TRBV30 and TRBJ2-3, with D possibly TRBD2 on 5 matching bases. The V and J ends lost 8 bases and 1 base respectively, with 16 bases between them. CDR1 and CDR2 from the germline V gene are GTSNPN and SVGIG (reference sequence). The CDR3 runs 14 residues. The chain's CDR3 is CALSYEGGTDTQYF. The CDR3 bases are TGTGCCCTTTCGTACGAGGGTGGCACAGATACGCAGTATTTT.

V and J are TRBV4-3 and TRBJ1-2; D call uncertain. CDR3 length: 14 residues. Trimming left V 1 base short and J 14 bases short, with 20 bases between. CDR1 LGHNA and CDR2 YSLEER come from the germline V gene. The CDR3 DNA reads as TGCGCCAGCAGCCAAGTTTTGGCAGAGAATGGCCATACCTTC. As protein: CASSQVLAENGHTF.

Ten or more counts support this clonotype. The chain has TRBV29-1 and TRBJ2-2, with D tentatively TRBD2 (6 bases). From germline, CDR1 is SQVTM and CDR2 ANQGSEA. This CDR3 spans 18 amino acids. The V and J ends lost 3 bases and 0 bases respectively, with 20 bases between them. The CDR3 here is CSVDQGRMAGPNTGELFF. DNA for the CDR3: TGCAGCGTTGATCAAGGGAGGATGGCGGGTCCGAACACCGGGGAGCTGTTTTTT.

The rearrangement joins TRBV20-1 to TRBJ2-1; 10 positions agree with TRBD2. Per the germline V gene, CDR1 is DFQATT and CDR2 is SNEGSKA (reference sequence). J gave up 0 bases and V 5 bases, and 4 bases lay outside the gene matches. This CDR3 region has 15 residues. CDR3 loop: CSASTSGYSYNEQFF. DNA of the CDR3: TGCAGTGCTTCGACTAGCGGGTACTCCTACAATGAGCAGTTCTTC.

The CDR3 region is CASSQGPGREAGELFF. As DNA, the CDR3 is TGCGCCAGCAGCCAAGGGCCCGGCAGGGAGGCCGGGGAGCTGTTTTTT. The rearrangement links TRBV4-1 to TRBJ2-2; D possibly corresponds to TRBD2 (6 bases). The CDR3 is 16 amino acids. Deletions cut 1 base from V and 6 bases from J, with 15 bases between. Germline-derived CDR1 and CDR2 are MGHRA and YSYEKL.